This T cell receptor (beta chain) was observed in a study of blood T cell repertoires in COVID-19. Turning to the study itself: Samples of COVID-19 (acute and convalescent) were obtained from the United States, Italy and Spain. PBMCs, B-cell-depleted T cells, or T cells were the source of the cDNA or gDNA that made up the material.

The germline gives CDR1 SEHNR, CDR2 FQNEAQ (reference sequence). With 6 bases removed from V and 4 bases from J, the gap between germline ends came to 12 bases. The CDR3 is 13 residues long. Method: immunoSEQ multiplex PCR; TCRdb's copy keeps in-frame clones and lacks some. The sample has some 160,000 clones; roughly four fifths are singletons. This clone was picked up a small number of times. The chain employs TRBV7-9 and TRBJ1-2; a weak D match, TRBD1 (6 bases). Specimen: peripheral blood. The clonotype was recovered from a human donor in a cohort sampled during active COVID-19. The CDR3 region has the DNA TGTGCCAGCAGTTGGACAGACGCCTATGGCTACACCTTC. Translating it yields CASSWTDAYGYTF.